This T cell receptor beta chain was sequenced for a study of siplizumab effects on memory and regulatory T cells (dated by TCRdb to about 2019). Turning to the overall study: The effect of the anti-CD2 antibody siplizumab on alloreactive T-cell subsets was examined in allogeneic mixed lymphocyte reactions constructed from human PBMCs. Study-wide findings and limitations: Unstimulated naive T cells appeared to be more diverse than memory T cells, and naive cells seemed to make a substantial contribution to the alloresponse. A naive or memory phenotype could not be assigned to roughly 75-96% of proliferating CD4+ or CD8+ clones. The cumulative frequency of alloreactive sequences that could be traced back to unstimulated CD4+ memory T cells was significantly reduced by siplizumab. Of the alloreactive CD4+ clones that could be mapped, the Treg-derived share averaged around 64% with siplizumab compared with 26.9% in control reactions. Because sequences below about 10^-5 frequency were poorly captured, only a minor fraction of alloreactive clones could be mapped to unstimulated subsets. Whether proliferating Tregs from siplizumab cultures actually had suppressive function was not functionally confirmed.

On this clone itself: Its cognate antigen has yet to be identified. There are no base qualities to consult, and no much larger clone falls within one base.

Libraries were prepared through the immunoSEQ multiplex PCR assay. Around 94,000 TCR templates per sample were assayed on the deep sequencing platform. Genomic DNA extracted from sorted T cells was used for TCRbeta CDR3 sequencing. Per the authors' processing: Clonal analysis of TCRbeta CDR3 data was done in the R programming language. Comparing unstimulated samples against CFSE-low samples taken after the reaction was how alloreactive CD4+ and CD8+ clones were defined. Alloreactive CD4+ clones were assigned to regulatory or non-regulatory origin by matching sequences to sorted unstimulated Treg and non-Treg repertoires. TCRdb obtained this table from immuneACCESS and retained in-frame rearrangements with V and J assigned. These tables miss some clones; where compared with another copy, unresolved V genes account for less than half of the shortfall, and the remainder is unexplained. The DNA gave D and trimming, while V, J and clone size come from that table. This sample holds around 110,000 clones; about 94% were observed only once. The ten largest make up roughly 1.7% of the sample.

The CDR3 starts with the cysteine, ends with the phenylalanine, and has 14 residues. Solely the CDR3 DNA is kept, with 42 bases framed from the first base. V is clipped by 5 bases and J by 3 bases, and the sequence between their germline boundaries is 11 bases long. The germline V gene specifies MNHEY as CDR1 and SVGAGI as CDR2. TCRbeta CDR3 sequencing was performed on sorted unstimulated T cells and on proliferating T cells recovered from mixed lymphocyte reactions. Fresh whole blood from some eleven HLA-typed healthy donors was used to isolate PBMCs. To map where alloreactive clones came from, unstimulated CD4+ non-regulatory T cells were FACS-sorted.

The rearranged chain carries TRBV6-5 and TRBJ2-1; D gene: possibly TRBD2, on 6 matching bases. The clonotype comes from a human donor in good health. The sequenced sample was non-Treg CD4+ T cells sorted from blood. Taken with the paper, the label for cell subset or site translates to: FACS-sorted unstimulated CD4+ non-regulatory T cells. The CDR3 protein is CASSRDLHYNEQFF. The sequenced DNA: TGTGCCAGCAGTAGGGACTTACACTACAATGAGCAGTTCTTC.